Here is one T cell receptor (beta chain) with its context. Its antigen is undetermined. The data stem from a study of cytomegalovirus exposure and HLA in healthy donors. Notes on the study in general: Despite most TCR sequences being rare, some public TCRs occurred in many donors. Among the most significant clusters, several appeared linked to common viral pathogens in a later analysis. Reports credit the classifier with highly specific, highly sensitive diagnosis of cytomegalovirus status. Among TCR beta chains, those listed as cytomegalovirus-associated numbered about 160.

PCR primers comprised 60 Vbeta and 13 Jbeta primers. The assay was immunoSEQ multiplex PCR, and TCRdb's table has in-frame clones only and misses some. The sample lists approximately 180,000 clones, about 75% occurring once. CDR3 length: 14 amino acids. CDR1 and CDR2 from the germline V gene are SEHNR and FQNEAQ (reference sequence). Trimming took 6 bases from V and 0 from J; bases not matched to a gene: 4. This rearrangement joins TRBV7-9 to TRBJ2-7; 8 bases match TRBD2. This TCR came from a man aged 40-49 years in good health and CMV-seropositive. The specimen sequenced was PBMCs. Here the CDR3 reads CASSDSGTSYEQYF. In DNA form, the CDR3 reads TGTGCCAGCAGTGATAGCGGGACCTCCTACGAGCAGTACTTC.